This T cell receptor beta chain was found in a study of metastatic and nonmetastatic thyroid tumors. Prior to thyroid surgery, none of the patients had received any treatment. The trim removed 4 bases at V and 3 bases at J, leaving 14 bases unmatched. Germline V gene sequence: CDR1 KGHDR, CDR2 SFDVKD. The CDR3 consists of 17 residues. This clone was counted at least ten times. Per the original data handling: Building a distant-metastasis classifier for papillary thyroid cancer drew on CDR3 differences across clinicopathological groups. With MiXCR, TCRdb reprocessed the PCR reads. The V and J calls follow TCRdb's processing rather than the paper's. The top ten clones hold around 37% of a sample with 20,000 to 25,000 clones, 15% of them seen once.

This chain uses TRBV24-1 with TRBJ2-7; 7 bases match TRBD1. The source is a female donor with papillary thyroid cancer or a benign thyroid nodule (not recorded which). Some clones in this sample may be carry-over from other donors' samples. Sequencing used blood. The CDR3 nucleotides are TGTGCCACCAGTGACGCTGGGGACAGCCTCGGACTCTACGAGCAGTACTTC. Its protein is CATSDAGDSLGLYEQYF.